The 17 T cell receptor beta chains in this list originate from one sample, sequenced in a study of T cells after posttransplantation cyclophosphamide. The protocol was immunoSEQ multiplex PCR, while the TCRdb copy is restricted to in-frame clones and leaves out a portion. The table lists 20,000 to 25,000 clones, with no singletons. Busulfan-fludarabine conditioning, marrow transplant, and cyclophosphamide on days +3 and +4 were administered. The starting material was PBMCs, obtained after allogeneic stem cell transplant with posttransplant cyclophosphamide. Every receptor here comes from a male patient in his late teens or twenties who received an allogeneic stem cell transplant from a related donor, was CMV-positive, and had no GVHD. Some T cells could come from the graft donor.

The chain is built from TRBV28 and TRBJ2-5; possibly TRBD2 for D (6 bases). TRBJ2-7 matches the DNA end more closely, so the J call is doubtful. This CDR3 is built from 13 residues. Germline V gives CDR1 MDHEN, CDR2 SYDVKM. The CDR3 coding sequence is TGTGCCATCTCTGCGGGGCCGACTTACGAGCAGTACTTC. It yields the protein CAISAGPTYEQYF.

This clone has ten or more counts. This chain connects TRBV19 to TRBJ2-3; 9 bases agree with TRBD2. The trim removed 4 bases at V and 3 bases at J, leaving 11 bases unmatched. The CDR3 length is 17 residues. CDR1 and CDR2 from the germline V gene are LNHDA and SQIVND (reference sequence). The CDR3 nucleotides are TGTGCCAGTAGTACCCGACCGGGACTAGCAACGACAGATACGCAGTATTTT. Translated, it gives CASSTRPGLATTDTQYF.

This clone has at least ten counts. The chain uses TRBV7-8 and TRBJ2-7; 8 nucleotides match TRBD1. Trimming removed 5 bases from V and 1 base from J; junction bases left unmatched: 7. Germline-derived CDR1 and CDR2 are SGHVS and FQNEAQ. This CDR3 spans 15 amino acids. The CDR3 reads CASSPRTGRSYEQYF. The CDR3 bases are TGTGCCAGCAGCCCCCGGACAGGGAGGTCCTACGAGCAGTACTTC.

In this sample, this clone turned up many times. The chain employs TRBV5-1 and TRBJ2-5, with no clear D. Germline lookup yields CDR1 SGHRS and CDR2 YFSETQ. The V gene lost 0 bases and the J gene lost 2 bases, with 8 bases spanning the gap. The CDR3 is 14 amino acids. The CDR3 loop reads CASSLDSLQETQYF. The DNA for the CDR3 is TGCGCCAGCAGCTTGGACAGTCTACAAGAGACCCAGTACTTC.

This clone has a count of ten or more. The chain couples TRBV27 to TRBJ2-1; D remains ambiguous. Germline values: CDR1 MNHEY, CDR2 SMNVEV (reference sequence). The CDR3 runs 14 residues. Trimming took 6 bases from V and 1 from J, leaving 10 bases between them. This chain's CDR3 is CASSTLSSYNEQFF. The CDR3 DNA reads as TGTGCCAGCAGCACCCTCAGTTCCTACAATGAGCAGTTCTTC.

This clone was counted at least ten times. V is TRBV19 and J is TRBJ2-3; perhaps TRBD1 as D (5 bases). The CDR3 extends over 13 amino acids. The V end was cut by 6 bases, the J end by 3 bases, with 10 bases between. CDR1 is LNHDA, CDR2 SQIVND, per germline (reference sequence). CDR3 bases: TGTGCCAGTAGAATCAGGGCGACAGATACGCAGTATTTT. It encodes CASRIRATDTQYF.

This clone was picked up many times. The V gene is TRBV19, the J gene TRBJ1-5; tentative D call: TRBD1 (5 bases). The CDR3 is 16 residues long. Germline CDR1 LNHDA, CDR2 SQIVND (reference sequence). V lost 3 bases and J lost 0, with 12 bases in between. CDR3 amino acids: CASSIRGHPSNQPQHF. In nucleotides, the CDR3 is TGTGCCAGTAGTATTAGGGGCCATCCTAGCAATCAGCCCCAGCATTTT.

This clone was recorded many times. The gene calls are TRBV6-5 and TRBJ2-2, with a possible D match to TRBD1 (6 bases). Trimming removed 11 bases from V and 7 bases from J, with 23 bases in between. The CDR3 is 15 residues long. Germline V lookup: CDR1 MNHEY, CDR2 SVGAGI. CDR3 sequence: CASRGRGPQSGELFF. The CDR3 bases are TGTGCCTCCAGGGGCAGGGGCCCACAAAGCGGGGAGCTGTTTTTT.

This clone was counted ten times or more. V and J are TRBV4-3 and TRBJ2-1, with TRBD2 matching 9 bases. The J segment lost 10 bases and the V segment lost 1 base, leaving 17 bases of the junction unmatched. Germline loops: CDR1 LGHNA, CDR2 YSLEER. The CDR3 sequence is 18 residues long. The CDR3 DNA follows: TGCGCCAGCAGCCAAGGGTTACGTTTAGCGGGAGCGTTAGAGGAGCAGTTCTTC. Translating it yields CASSQGLRLAGALEEQFF.

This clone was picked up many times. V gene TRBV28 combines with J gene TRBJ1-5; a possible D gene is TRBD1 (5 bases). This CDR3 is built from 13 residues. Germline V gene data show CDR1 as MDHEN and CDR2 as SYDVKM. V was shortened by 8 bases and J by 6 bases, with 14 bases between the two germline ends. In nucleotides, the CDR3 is TGTGCCAGCCGGCAGGGTTTCAGTCAGCCCCAGCATTTT. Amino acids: CASRQGFSQPQHF.

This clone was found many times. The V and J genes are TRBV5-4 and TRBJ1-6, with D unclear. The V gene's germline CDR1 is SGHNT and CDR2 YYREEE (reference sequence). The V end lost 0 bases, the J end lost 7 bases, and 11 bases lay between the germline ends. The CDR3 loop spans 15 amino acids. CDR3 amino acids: CASSLVGRLNSPLHF. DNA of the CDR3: TGTGCCAGCAGCTTGGTCGGCCGACTAAATTCACCCCTCCACTTT.

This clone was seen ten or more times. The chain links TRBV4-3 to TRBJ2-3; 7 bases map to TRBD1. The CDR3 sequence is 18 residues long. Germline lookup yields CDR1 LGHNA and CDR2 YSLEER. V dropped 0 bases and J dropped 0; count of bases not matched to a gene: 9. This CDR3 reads CASSQEEGTDLSTDTQYF. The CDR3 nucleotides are TGCGCCAGCAGCCAAGAAGAAGGGACAGACCTTAGCACAGATACGCAGTATTTT.

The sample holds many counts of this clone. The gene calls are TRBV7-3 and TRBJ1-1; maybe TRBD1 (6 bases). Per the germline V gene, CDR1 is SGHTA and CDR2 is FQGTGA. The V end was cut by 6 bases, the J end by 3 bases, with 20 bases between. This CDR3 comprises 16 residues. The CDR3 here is CASSPEGVNLYTEAFF. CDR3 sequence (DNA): TGTGCCAGCAGTCCTGAGGGGGTTAATCTTTACACTGAAGCTTTCTTT. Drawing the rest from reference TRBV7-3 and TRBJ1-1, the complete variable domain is GAGVSQTPSNKVTEKGKYVELRCDPISGHTALYWYRQSLGQGPEFLIYFQGTGAADDSGLPNDRFFAVRPEGSVSTLKIQRTERGDSAVYLCASSPEGVNLYTEAFFGQGTRLTVV.

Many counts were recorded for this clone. The CDR3 DNA reads as TGTGCCAGTAAACAGGGCGAGACCCAGTACTTC. Its translation is CASKQGETQYF. This chain joins TRBV19 and TRBJ2-5, with a weak D call TRBD1 (6 bases). V was pared by 7 bases and J by 5 bases, with 8 bases between. Germline CDR1 and CDR2: LNHDA and SQIVND (reference sequence). CDR3 length: 11 residues.

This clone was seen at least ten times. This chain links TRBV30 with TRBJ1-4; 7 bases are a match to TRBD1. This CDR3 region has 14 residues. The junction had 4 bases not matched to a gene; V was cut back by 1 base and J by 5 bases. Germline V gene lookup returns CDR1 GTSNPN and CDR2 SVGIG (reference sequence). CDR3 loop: CAWSAQGRNEKLFF. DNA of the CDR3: TGTGCCTGGAGTGCACAGGGGCGGAATGAAAAACTGTTTTTT.

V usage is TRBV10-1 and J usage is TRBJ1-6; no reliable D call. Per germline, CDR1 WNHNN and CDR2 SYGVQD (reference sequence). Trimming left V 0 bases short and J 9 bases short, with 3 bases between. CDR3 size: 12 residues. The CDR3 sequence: CASSESGSPLHF. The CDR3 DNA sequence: TGCGCCAGCAGTGAGTCCGGTTCACCCCTCCACTTT.

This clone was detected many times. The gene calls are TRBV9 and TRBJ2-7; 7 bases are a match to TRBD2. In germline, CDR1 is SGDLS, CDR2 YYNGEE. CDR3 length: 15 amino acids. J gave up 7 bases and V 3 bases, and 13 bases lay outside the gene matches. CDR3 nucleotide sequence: TGTGCCAGCAGCGAGGGCGGGGGTCTCCAGGCGGAGCAGTACTTC. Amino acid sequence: CASSEGGGLQAEQYF.